Listed below are T cell receptor beta chains from one sample, sequenced in a study of control samples from healthy donors and cancer patients. The method was immunoSEQ multiplex PCR; TCRdb's version includes in-frame clones alone and lacks a portion of them. The sample consists of tens of thousands of clones, roughly 80% of them appearing once. Sequencing input: PBMCs. These receptors were taken from a man between 65 and 85 years old with lung cancer. Each CDR3 is given with its conserved first and last residue. A D gene is named only where the DNA matches it firmly. Clone size is given for some rows only: seen once, a few or many times, or a class if the clone is expanded.

>TRBD2|-|18|TRBJ2-1|TRBV9
TGTGCCAGCAGCGTATCTACTAGCGGGGGGAGCTCCTACAATGAGCAGTTCTTC
CASSVSTSGGSSYNEQFF
>TRBD1|once|16|TRBJ1-3|TRBV11-3
TGTGCCAGCAGCGCGGGACAGGGGGTAAGTAGAAACACCATATATTTT
CASSAGQGVSRNTIYF
>TRBD1|-|13|TRBJ2-1|TRBV11-3
TGTGCCAGCAGCTTGCAGGGGGCACATGAGCAGTTCTTC
CASSLQGAHEQFF
>TRBD1|-|13|TRBJ1-5|TRBV2
TGTGCCAGCAGTGGGACAGGGGGCGAGCCCCAGCATTTT
CASSGTGGEPQHF
>-|-|15|TRBJ1-2|TRBV11-2
TGTGCCAGCAGTTTCGGAACCTCTTCTAACTATGGCTACACCTTC
CASSFGTSSNYGYTF
>-|-|12|TRBJ2-1|TRBV14
TGTGCCAGCAGCCAGTTATACAATGAGCAGTTCTTC
CASSQLYNEQFF
>-|-|14|TRBJ1-5|TRBV27
TGTGCCAGCAGTTTAATCTGGGGGGCAGAGGCCCAGCATTTT
CASSLIWGAEAQHF
>-|-|18|TRBJ2-5|TRBV18
TGTGCCAGCTCACCACGACTGTATAGGGGAGAGGGCCAAGAGACCCAGTACTTC
CASSPRLYRGEGQETQYF
>TRBD2|-|16|TRBJ2-5|TRBV3-1/TRBV3-2
TGTGCCAGCAGCCCTGGACTAGCCTCCGTCCAAGAGACCCAGTACTTC
CASSPGLASVQETQYF
>-|-|15|TRBJ1-4|TRBV5-5
TGTGCCAGCAGCTCGGTGGGCACAACTCATGAAAAACTGTTTTTT
CASSSVGTTHEKLFF
>-|-|13|TRBJ2-7|TRBV11-3
TGTGCCAGCAGCTCTGGGACATCCTACGAGCAGTACTTC
CASSSGTSYEQYF
>-|-|12|TRBJ2-3|TRBV11-2
TGTGCCAGCAGCTACTCTTCAGATACGCAGTATTTT
CASSYSSDTQYF
>TRBD2|-|17|TRBJ2-1|TRBV4-3
TGCGCCAGCAGCTTGCGCCTAGCGGGGGGGTTTGGCAATGAGCAGTTCTTC
CASSLRLAGGFGNEQFF
>-|once|16|TRBJ1-5|TRBV19
TGTGCCAGTAGTCCCTGGGCCCCCCCGGCGGATCAGCCCCAGCATTTT
CASSPWAPPADQPQHF
>-|-|10|TRBJ2-2|TRBV29-1
TGCAGCGTTTACACCGGGGAGCTGTTTTTT
CSVYTGELFF
>TRBD1|few|16|TRBJ1-6|TRBV9
TGTGCCAGCAGCGTAAAAGGGACAGGGCCAAATTCACCCCTCCACTTT
CASSVKGTGPNSPLHF
>TRBD1|-|15|TRBJ1-2|TRBV7-8
TGTGCCAGCAGCTTTACAGGGACAGCCAATTATGGCTACACCTTC
CASSFTGTANYGYTF
>TRBD1|-|16|TRBJ1-1|TRBV5-1
TGCGCCAGCAACCCGGGGCAGGGGGCCTCGAACACTGAAGCTTTCTTT
CASNPGQGASNTEAFF
>-|-|15|TRBJ2-3|TRBV5-1
TGCGCCAGCAGCTTGACAGGTCAGATCACAGATACGCAGTATTTT
CASSLTGQITDTQYF
>-|-|16|TRBJ2-1|TRBV7-9
TGTGCCAGCAGCTTACTGGCGGTTTACCTTAAGGGTGAGCAGTTCTTC
CASSLLAVYLKGEQFF
>TRBD1|-|13|TRBJ2-7|TRBV19
TGTGCCAGTAGTATGACAGGGTGGGGCGAGCAGTACTTC
CASSMTGWGEQYF
>-|once|14|TRBJ1-5|TRBV2
TGTGCCAGCGTGGCGGAAAAGGGAAATCAGCCCCAGCATTTT
CASVAEKGNQPQHF
>-|-|14|TRBJ2-5|TRBV5-1
TGCGCCAGCAGCGTATTCAGGGTCGGAGAGACCCAGTACTTC
CASSVFRVGETQYF
>-|few|15|TRBJ2-1|TRBV5-1
TGCGCCAGCAGCCCGGTCGGACAATCCTACAATGAGCAGTTCTTC
CASSPVGQSYNEQFF
>TRBD1|few|15|TRBJ1-5|TRBV7-2
TGTGCCAGCAGCCTTTCCCGGGACAGGGAGCAGCCCCAGCATTTT
CASSLSRDREQPQHF
>-|-|12|TRBJ1-2|TRBV6-6
TGTGCCAGCGGAACAGTTAACTATGGCTACACCTTC
CASGTVNYGYTF
>-|-|15|TRBJ1-4|TRBV30
TGTGCCTGGAGTTTCCCGCGGCTCAATGCTGAAAAACTGTTTTTT
CAWSFPRLNAEKLFF
>-|-|12|TRBJ2-3|TRBV6-6
TGTGCCAGCAAAGAGCCCGCAGATACGCAGTATTTT
CASKEPADTQYF
>TRBD2|-|15|TRBJ2-3|TRBV30
TGTGCCTGGAGTGCTCTAGCGGGGGGCACAGATACGCAGTATTTT
CAWSALAGGTDTQYF
>TRBD1|-|16|TRBJ2-3|TRBV14
TGTGCCAGCAGCCAGTCGGGACAGGGGACAACAGATACGCAGTATTTT
CASSQSGQGTTDTQYF
>-|few|15|TRBJ2-1|TRBV27
TGTGCCAGCAGCACCGGGGAACCCCTTCGTCATGAGCAGTTCTTC
CASSTGEPLRHEQFF
>TRBD1|-|15|TRBJ1-1|TRBV5-4
TGTGCCAGCAGCTTGTCGAAGGGGGCACTCACTGAAGCTTTCTTT
CASSLSKGALTEAFF
>-|-|14|TRBJ1-1|TRBV27
TGTGCCAGCACCACCCTCCAGGTCGGTACTGAAGCTTTCTTT
CASTTLQVGTEAFF
>TRBD1|-|13|TRBJ1-2|TRBV2
TGTGCCTCTAGGACAGGGGAGGACTATGGCTACACCTTC
CASRTGEDYGYTF
>-|-|14|TRBJ2-7|TRBV4-3
TGCGCCAGCAGCCAACACGCAGGGAGGAACGAGCAGTACTTC
CASSQHAGRNEQYF
>-|few|14|TRBJ2-5|TRBV11-1
TGTGCCAGCAGCTTTGGGCTAGCCGGGGAGACCCAGTACTTC
CASSFGLAGETQYF
>TRBD2|few|19|TRBJ2-7|TRBV6-1
TGTGCCAGCAGTGTAAACGATCCGGGACTAGCGGGGGGATCCTACGAGCAGTACTTC
CASSVNDPGLAGGSYEQYF
>TRBD1|few|16|TRBJ2-3|TRBV23-1
TGCGCCAGCAGTCCAAGGACAGGGGGTAAGCCAGATACGCAGTATTTT
CASSPRTGGKPDTQYF
>-|-|15|TRBJ2-7|TRBV6-5
TGTGCCAGCAGTAAGATCGTAAGGGTAGCCTACGAGCAGTACTTC
CASSKIVRVAYEQYF
>-|few|12|TRBJ2-3|TRBV9
TGTGCCAGCAGCGTAGGTACAGATACGCAGTATTTT
CASSVGTDTQYF
>TRBD1|-|14|TRBJ2-7|TRBV19
TGTGCCAGTCACCCTTCTAGGGGGCCGAGGGAGCAGTACTTC
CASHPSRGPREQYF
>TRBD2|-|15|TRBJ2-1|TRBV5-8
TGTGCCAGCCAGGCACCGGGACTAGCGATAAATGAGCAGTTCTTC
CASQAPGLAINEQFF
>-|-|13|TRBJ1-2|TRBV6-6
TGTGCCAGCTTTGGGGGGGGCCACTATGGCTACACCTTC
CASFGGGHYGYTF
>-|-|15|TRBJ2-6|TRBV28
TGTGCCAGCAGTTTGGACCAAGCGGGGGCCAACGTCCTGACTTTC
CASSLDQAGANVLTF
>-|-|13|TRBJ1-4|TRBV24-1
TGTGCCACCAGTGAGGGAGGCAATGAAAAACTGTTTTTT
CATSEGGNEKLFF
>-|-|14|TRBJ1-3|TRBV28
TGTGCCAGCAGTGTGTGGAGGCAGCGAAACACCATATATTTT
CASSVWRQRNTIYF
>-|-|15|TRBJ1-2|TRBV4-3
TGCGCCAGCAGCCCCTCGGTGGGGGGTCAGGTCGGCTACACCTTC
CASSPSVGGQVGYTF
>-|-|15|TRBJ1-6|TRBV7-9
TGTGCCAGCAGCTTTCTGACAGGTTCCCATTCACCCCTCCACTTT
CASSFLTGSHSPLHF
>-|-|16|TRBJ1-1|TRBV14
TGTGCCAGCAGCCAAGGTTTCCGGACAAAGAACACTGAAGCTTTCTTT
CASSQGFRTKNTEAFF
>-|-|13|TRBJ1-3|TRBV19
TGTGCCACCCTTGGGTTCTCTGGAAACACCATATATTTT
CATLGFSGNTIYF
>-|-|11|TRBJ2-7|TRBV30
TGTGCCTGGAGTGGGACCTACGAGCAGTACTTC
CAWSGTYEQYF
>-|-|11|TRBJ2-7|TRBV12-3/TRBV12-4
TGTGCCAGCAGGGACGGATACGAGCAGTACTTC
CASRDGYEQYF